This T cell receptor (beta chain) stems from a study of cytomegalovirus exposure and HLA in healthy donors. Trimming removed 4 bases at V and 5 bases at J, with 12 bases between. In germline, CDR1 is SNHLY, CDR2 FYNNEI. The CDR3 is 13 residues long. The PCR ran on 60 Vbeta and 13 Jbeta primers. Clones were read by immunoSEQ multiplex PCR, and TCRdb kept only the in-frame ones, dropping some. The data include 45,000 or so clones; the top ten clones carry 17%. On this clone itself: Its antigen is currently unknown.

General study results and limits: Rare TCR sequences dominated, though some public TCRs recurred in many donors. Analysis performed later found roughly 18,000 TCR beta sequences associated with HLA alleles at 0.05 false discovery rate. TCR beta V segments were, for the most part, productive about 87% or about 30% of the time in an earlier analysis.

The TCR sequence derives from a male donor in good health and CMV-seronegative. The chain links TRBV2 to TRBJ2-7; TRBD2 is a possible D gene (5 bases). The sample comprised PBMCs. CDR3 region: CASSVWEIDEQYF. DNA of the CDR3: TGTGCCAGCAGTGTTTGGGAGATCGACGAGCAGTACTTC.